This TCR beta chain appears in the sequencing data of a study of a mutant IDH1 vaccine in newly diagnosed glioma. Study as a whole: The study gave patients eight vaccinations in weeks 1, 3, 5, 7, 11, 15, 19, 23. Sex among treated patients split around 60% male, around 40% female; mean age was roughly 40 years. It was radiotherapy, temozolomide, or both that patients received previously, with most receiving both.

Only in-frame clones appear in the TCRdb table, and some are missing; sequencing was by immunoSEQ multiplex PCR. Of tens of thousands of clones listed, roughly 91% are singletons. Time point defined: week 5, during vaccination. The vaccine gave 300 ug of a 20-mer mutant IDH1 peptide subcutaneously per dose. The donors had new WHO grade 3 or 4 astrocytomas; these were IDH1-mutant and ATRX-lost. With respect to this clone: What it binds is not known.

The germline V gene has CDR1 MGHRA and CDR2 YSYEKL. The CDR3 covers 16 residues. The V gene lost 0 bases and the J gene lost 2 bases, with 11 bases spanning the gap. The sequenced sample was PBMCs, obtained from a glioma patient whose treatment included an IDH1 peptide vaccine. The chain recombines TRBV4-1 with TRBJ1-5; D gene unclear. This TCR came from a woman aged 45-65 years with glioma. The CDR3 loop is CASSQDGGYGNQPQHF. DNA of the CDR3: TGCGCCAGCAGCCAAGATGGTGGTTATGGCAATCAGCCCCAGCATTTT.